This TCR beta chain emerged from a study of cytomegalovirus exposure and HLA in healthy donors. With respect to this clone: Its specificity is not known.

The CDR3 contains 15 residues. After removal of 4 bases from V and 3 bases from J, the junction contained 4 bases not matched to a gene. The germline gives CDR1 SGHRS, CDR2 YFSETQ. 13 Jbeta primers and 60 Vbeta primers were used for the PCR. Libraries were prepared by immunoSEQ multiplex PCR; TCRdb keeps only in-frame clonotypes and omits some of them. Of approximately 150,000 clones in the sample, 79% were seen once. The study, taken as a whole, reports: About 87% or about 30% of the time was how often most TCR beta V segments were productive, according to an earlier analysis.

This receptor was obtained from a man in his forties in good health and CMV-seronegative. V and J are TRBV5-1 and TRBJ2-1; TRBD1 aligns across 10 bases. Input material: PBMCs. The CDR3 reads CASSGDRGLYNEQFF. The CDR3 DNA follows: TGCGCCAGCAGCGGGGACAGGGGACTCTACAATGAGCAGTTCTTC.